This entry describes one T cell receptor (beta chain). Its antigen is unidentified. This sample is part of a study of vaccination and CD4 T cells after COVID-19. CDR3 length: 14 amino acids. Germline V gene lookup returns CDR1 LNHDA and CDR2 SQIVND (reference sequence). V lost 5 bases, J lost 4 bases, and 15 bases lay in between. Cultured CD4+ T-cell DNA underwent Oncomine TCR Beta short-read sequencing. Using the QIAamp micro DNA kit, genomic DNA was extracted from the CD4+ T cells that had been cultured. TCRdb recomputed calls from the PCR reads with MiXCR, one row per CDR3 protein. Seen here are 9,500 or so distinct CDR3 sequences, about 35% observed once, and the top ten hold roughly 8%. Treatment noted: roughly 10-day PBMC culture with coronavirus spike peptide pools or control peptides (ViraFEST assay). Researchers collected the unexposed donor's CD4+ T cells before the COVID-19 pandemic (2011-2018).

The sequence was obtained from a human donor in good health. The sample comprised CD4+ T cells from blood, cultured in vitro. The genes are TRBV19 and TRBJ2-7; D might be TRBD1 (5 bases). The CDR3 DNA reads TGTGCCAGTAGTCCTGGCTGGGGCGGTTACGAGCAGTACTTC. It translates to CASSPGWGGYEQYF.